The 32 T cell receptor beta chains given below trace back to one sample, sequenced in a study of cytomegalovirus exposure and HLA in healthy donors. Sequencing used immunoSEQ multiplex PCR; TCRdb keeps in-frame clones, though not all of them. The table lists under 150,000 clones, around 87% of them singletons. Sequenced: PBMCs. These receptors originate from a woman younger than 35 in good health and CMV-seropositive.

This clone was counted a single time. The chain has TRBV2 and TRBJ1-1, with D possibly TRBD1 on 5 matching bases. CDR1 and CDR2 (germline): SNHLY, FYNNEI. This CDR3 region has 15 residues. V was shortened by 2 bases and J by 1 base, with 11 bases between the two germline ends. CDR3 sequence reads: CASSERYRTNTEAFF. In nucleotides, the CDR3 is TGTGCCAGCAGTGAAAGGTACAGGACGAACACTGAAGCTTTCTTT.

The chain uses TRBV19 and TRBJ2-5; TRBD2 matches at 9 bases. Germline CDR1 and CDR2: LNHDA and SQIVND (reference sequence). With V trimmed by 5 bases and J by 2 bases, 9 bases remained unmatched. The CDR3 has 16 amino acids. The CDR3 is CASSWGSGGLQETQYF. CDR3 nucleotide sequence: TGTGCCAGTAGTTGGGGTAGCGGGGGACTACAAGAGACCCAGTACTTC.

V and J are TRBV6-6 and TRBJ1-5, with D possibly TRBD1 on 5 matching bases. Germline V lookup: CDR1 MNHNY, CDR2 SVGAGI (reference sequence). The V end lost 0 bases, the J end lost 6 bases, and 12 bases lay between the germline ends. The CDR3 loop spans 15 amino acids. DNA for the CDR3: TGTGCCAGCAGTTACTCGGGGGGGGTGGGTCAGCCCCAGCATTTT. Translation gives CASSYSGGVGQPQHF.

This chain connects TRBV9 to TRBJ2-7; 11 nucleotides match TRBD2. Germline V gene lookup returns CDR1 SGDLS and CDR2 YYNGEE. The length of the CDR3 is 14 residues. V shed 6 bases and J 2 bases; nucleotides not matched to a gene: 4. The CDR3 DNA is TGTGCCAGCAACTTAGCGGGAGGGCCCTACGAGCAGTACTTC. Its protein product is CASNLAGGPYEQYF.

This clone was found once. The genes are TRBV6-4 and TRBJ1-1, with 7 bases that match TRBD1. V dropped 2 bases and J dropped 2; count of bases not matched to a gene: 14. The germline gives CDR1 MRHNA, CDR2 SNTAGT. This CDR3 region has 18 residues. In DNA, the CDR3 is TGTGCCAGCAGTGACCAGGGGGTGTCGCCAGACATAAACACTGAAGCTTTCTTT. As protein: CASSDQGVSPDINTEAFF.

The V gene is TRBV7-9, the J gene TRBJ1-1, with D perhaps TRBD1 (6 bases). The V end lost 5 bases, the J end lost 5 bases, and 21 bases lay between the germline ends. Germline loops: CDR1 SEHNR, CDR2 FQNEAQ (reference sequence). The CDR3 extends over 16 amino acids. CDR3 sequence reads: CASSPRGAGSWTEAFF. The CDR3 DNA follows: TGTGCCAGCAGCCCTCGGGGGGCAGGGAGTTGGACTGAAGCTTTCTTT.

Concerning this clone: The sample contains more than one DNA sequence encoding this CDR3. The rearrangement uses TRBV18 and TRBJ1-1; 7 positions match TRBD1. The trim removed 3 bases at V and 7 bases at J, leaving 2 bases unmatched. CDR3 length equals 12 residues. Per germline, CDR1 KGHSH and CDR2 LQKENI. CDR3 region: CASSPRQGEAFF. CDR3 DNA sequence: TGTGCCAGCTCACCGAGACAGGGTGAAGCTTTCTTT.

The chain joins TRBV7-8 to TRBJ2-5; D perhaps matches TRBD2 (6 bases). CDR3 length: 16 amino acids. V was pared by 10 bases and J by 4 bases, with 25 bases between. The germline gives CDR1 SGHVS, CDR2 FQNEAQ. The CDR3, as DNA: TGTGCCACTGGGAGGCAATGGGGAAGGGTGGGAGAGACCCAGTACTTC. Translation: CATGRQWGRVGETQYF.

This sequence joins TRBV5-5 and TRBJ2-7; 8 nucleotides line up with TRBD1. Per germline, CDR1 SGHKS and CDR2 YYEKEE (reference sequence). Trimming took 4 bases from V and 6 from J; bases not matched to a gene: 9. The CDR3 is 14 residues long. CDR3 sequence (DNA): TGTGCCAGCAGCCCACGGACAGGGCAGGGCGAGCAGTACTTC. Its translation is CASSPRTGQGEQYF.

This clone was observed a handful of times. The chain couples TRBV30 to TRBJ2-7; D call uncertain. This CDR3 spans 12 amino acids. With 5 bases removed from V and 1 base from J, the gap between germline ends came to 9 bases. Germline CDR1 and CDR2: GTSNPN and SVGIG (reference sequence). The CDR3 coding sequence is TGTGCCTGGGCCGACATTTCCTACGAGCAGTACTTC. It codes for CAWADISYEQYF.

The gene calls are TRBV11-2 and TRBJ2-7; the D is unclear. The CDR3 loop spans 14 amino acids. Germline CDR1 reads SGHAT; CDR2 reads FQNNGV. V lost 5 bases and J 3 bases, leaving 14 bases between the germline ends. This CDR3 reads CASSVSRLLYEQYF. The CDR3 DNA sequence: TGTGCCAGCAGCGTGTCCCGACTCCTCTACGAGCAGTACTTC.

This clone was found once. V and J are TRBV7-9 and TRBJ1-5, with 9 nucleotides matching TRBD1. Germline V CDR1 and CDR2: SEHNR, FQNEAQ (reference sequence). This CDR3 is built from 17 residues. Trimming at V came to 6 bases and at J to 2 bases, leaving 11 bases not matched to a gene. DNA for the CDR3: TGTGCCAGCAGTCACCATGCCCGGGACAGGGGCAATCAGCCCCAGCATTTT. Its translation is CASSHHARDRGNQPQHF.

In its sample, this clone was seen once. The J gene is TRBJ1-2, the V gene TRBV18; unclear D gene. This CDR3 has 13 residues. Germline V gene sequence: CDR1 KGHSH, CDR2 LQKENI. V lost 6 bases, J lost 8 bases, and 16 bases lay in between. The CDR3 reads CASSADPAGGYTF. CDR3 bases: TGTGCCAGCTCCGCCGACCCGGCGGGGGGCTACACCTTC.

This chain joins TRBV7-8 and TRBJ1-1; 10 bases line up with TRBD1. The V segment lost 1 base and the J segment 5 bases; nucleotides outside the gene matches: 4. The CDR3 has 15 residues. Per germline, CDR1 SGHVS and CDR2 FQNEAQ. Written as DNA, the CDR3 is TGTGCCAGCAGCTTAGGGGACAGGGGAGGGACTGAAGCTTTCTTT. The encoded protein is CASSLGDRGGTEAFF.

The chain combines TRBV27 with TRBJ1-2, with 7 positions matching TRBD1. Per the germline V gene, CDR1 is MNHEY and CDR2 is SMNVEV (reference sequence). The CDR3 sequence is 14 residues long. The ends lost 0 bases at V and 8 bases at J; junction bases unmatched: 6. The CDR3 sequence is CASSLSTGVSGYTF. The CDR3 coding sequence is TGTGCCAGCAGTTTATCTACAGGGGTTAGCGGCTACACCTTC.

The CDR3 region is CASSILAGGPTYEQYF. The DNA of the CDR3 is TGTGCCAGCAGTATACTAGCGGGGGGGCCAACCTACGAGCAGTACTTC. This chain joins TRBV6-6 and TRBJ2-7, with 13 bases that match TRBD2. Germline CDR1 and CDR2: MNHNY and SVGAGI (reference sequence). The CDR3 loop spans 16 amino acids. V shed 5 bases, J shed 2 bases, and the junction held 6 bases outside the gene matches.

The rearrangement joins TRBV7-2 to TRBJ1-4; weak D call: TRBD1 (6 bases). CDR3 length: 17 amino acids. Germline assignment: CDR1 SGHTA and CDR2 FQGNSA. V was shortened by 3 bases and J by 4 bases, with 18 bases between the two germline ends. CDR3 in amino acids: CASSFEGGSLGNEKLFF. As DNA, the CDR3 is TGTGCCAGCAGCTTTGAGGGGGGGTCCCTCGGTAATGAAAAACTGTTTTTT.

This clone was observed a few times. The chain uses TRBV19 and TRBJ2-3; 7 positions match TRBD1. CDR3 size: 16 residues. Trimming cost V 5 bases and J 1 base; bases outside gene matches: 9. CDR1 and CDR2 (germline): LNHDA, SQIVND (reference sequence). The CDR3 sequence is CASSEQYRGGTDTQYF. As DNA, the CDR3 is TGTGCCAGTAGTGAGCAGTACAGGGGAGGCACAGATACGCAGTATTTT.

The J gene is TRBJ2-7, the V gene TRBV11-3, with TRBD2 matching 13 bases. CDR1 is SGHNT and CDR2 is YENEEA in the germline V gene. Trimming cost V 5 bases and J 3 bases; bases outside gene matches: 10. This CDR3 contains 17 residues. The CDR3 coding sequence is TGTGCCAGCAGCCATTCGGGACTAGCGGGAAGAGACTACGAGCAGTACTTC. Amino acids: CASSHSGLAGRDYEQYF.

The chain carries TRBV7-9 and TRBJ2-1; TRBD2 aligns across 11 bases. The V gene end was trimmed by 10 bases and the J gene end by 8 bases; junction bases not matched to a gene: 10. CDR1 is SEHNR and CDR2 is FQNEAQ in the germline V gene (reference sequence). The CDR3 covers 14 residues. The CDR3 spells CANRIAGGRDEQFF. CDR3 sequence (DNA): TGTGCCAACCGAATAGCGGGGGGGCGCGATGAGCAGTTCTTC.

The V call is TRBV19, the J call TRBJ2-1, with 7 bases fitting TRBD1. V shed 5 bases, J shed 2 bases, and the junction held 3 bases outside the gene matches. CDR1 and CDR2 (germline): LNHDA, SQIVND (reference sequence). CDR3 length: 14 residues. The DNA for the CDR3 is TGTGCCAGTAGTCTCCAGGGGGCCTACAATGAGCAGTTCTTC. Translating it yields CASSLQGAYNEQFF.

V and J are TRBV6-1 and TRBJ1-5; D is perhaps TRBD1 (5 bases). Germline V gene lookup returns CDR1 MNHNS and CDR2 SASEGT. The CDR3 has 16 residues. Trimming took off 1 base at V and 7 bases at J, with 17 bases between the two ends. CDR3 nucleotides: TGTGCCAGCAGTGAAGGGAGGCTGGGGGGAAACCAGCCCCAGCATTTT. As protein: CASSEGRLGGNQPQHF.

This clone was counted once. The chain couples TRBV6-1 to TRBJ2-5; D not resolved. V lost 6 bases and J lost 10, with 15 bases in between. The length of the CDR3 is 12 residues. Per germline, CDR1 MNHNS and CDR2 SASEGT. The CDR3 loop is CASRPTPRGQYF. The DNA of the CDR3 is TGTGCCAGCAGACCCACACCCCGTGGCCAGTACTTC.

The gene calls are TRBV2 and TRBJ2-5; perhaps TRBD1 as D (8 bases). Germline CDR1 is SNHLY and CDR2 is FYNNEI. The CDR3 runs 16 residues. The V end was cut by 11 bases, the J end by 4 bases, with 26 bases between. The CDR3 DNA is TGTGCCGGGAGATCAACAGGGGGGGGCGAATTAGAGACCCAGTACTTC. Protein: CAGRSTGGGELETQYF.

The sample holds one count of this clone. This chain links TRBV14 with TRBJ2-5; 11 bases map to TRBD1. Germline V gene data show CDR1 as SGHDN and CDR2 as FVKESK. V shed 4 bases, J shed 4 bases, and the junction held 5 bases outside the gene matches. The CDR3 is 15 amino acids. CDR3 bases: TGTGCCAGCAGCCCGGGGACAGGGGGAATAGAGACCCAGTACTTC. Protein: CASSPGTGGIETQYF.

The chain couples TRBV13 to TRBJ2-2, with D possibly TRBD2 on 5 matching bases. Trimming pared 3 bases from V and 6 bases from J, leaving 8 bases between. This CDR3 has 13 residues. Germline V gene lookup returns CDR1 PRHDT and CDR2 FYEKMQ (reference sequence). CDR3: CASSFTSAGELFF. As DNA, the CDR3 is TGTGCCAGCAGCTTCACTAGTGCCGGGGAGCTGTTTTTT.

This sequence joins TRBV7-2 and TRBJ1-6; D uncertain. This CDR3 spans 15 amino acids. CDR1 is SGHTA and CDR2 is FQGNSA in the germline V gene. The V gene lost 2 bases and the J gene lost 12 bases, with 17 bases spanning the gap. CDR3 nucleotides: TGTGCCAGCAGCTTATTCCGGAACAGTGCCGAACCCCTCCACTTT. Translated: CASSLFRNSAEPLHF. Supplemented by reference TRBV7-2 and TRBJ1-6, the full variable domain reads GAGVSQSPSNKVTEKGKDVELRCDPISGHTALYWYRQSLGQGLEFLIYFQGNSAPDKSGLPSDRFSAERTGGSVSTLTIQRTQQEDSAVYLCASSLFRNSAEPLHFGNGTRLTVT.

The chain links TRBV10-3 to TRBJ1-4, with 9 bases aligning to TRBD1. The CDR3 has 16 amino acids. Germline trimming cut 7 bases from V and 7 bases from J; bases unmatched to any gene: 13. From germline, CDR1 is ENHRY and CDR2 SYGVKD. CDR3 loop: CAIKADTGGPVEKLFF. In nucleotides, the CDR3 is TGTGCCATCAAAGCCGATACAGGGGGCCCAGTTGAAAAACTGTTTTTT.

About this clone itself: An end of the junction does not agree with germline; a read error may underlie this. The gene calls are TRBV6-1 and TRBJ1-4; no clear D. The CDR3 has 14 amino acids. Germline V gene sequence: CDR1 MNHNS, CDR2 SASEGT. The CDR3 coding sequence is TGTGCCAGCAGGGTACTCTCAACTAATGAGAAACTGTTTTTT. It translates to CASRVLSTNEKLFF.

The chain uses TRBV5-5 and TRBJ2-7; TRBD1 matches 8 bases. Trimming took 0 bases from V and 0 from J; bases not matched to a gene: 8. Germline CDR1 is SGHKS and CDR2 is YYEKEE (reference sequence). This CDR3 region has 17 residues. Here the CDR3 DNA reads TGTGCCAGCAGCTTGGCCGGGACAGGTCTAAGCTCCTACGAGCAGTACTTC. Translated, it gives CASSLAGTGLSSYEQYF.

The chain carries TRBV5-8 and TRBJ1-1; no reliable D call. The CDR3 runs 13 residues. Per the germline V gene, CDR1 is SGHTS and CDR2 is YDEGEE. Between the trimmed V and J ends, which lost 0 bases and 0 bases, there was a span of 3 bases. The CDR3 region has the DNA TGTGCCAGCAGCTTGGACATGAACACTGAAGCTTTCTTT. Translating gives CASSLDMNTEAFF.

The V and J genes are TRBV4-3 and TRBJ2-3, with a weak D call TRBD1 (5 bases). The CDR3 has 16 amino acids. Germline CDR1 reads LGHNA; CDR2 reads YSLEER. Trimming stripped 0 bases from V and 0 bases from J, with 10 bases between. CDR3 bases: TGCGCCAGCAGCCAAGATCTGCAGGGTAGCACAGATACGCAGTATTTT. This translates into CASSQDLQGSTDTQYF.